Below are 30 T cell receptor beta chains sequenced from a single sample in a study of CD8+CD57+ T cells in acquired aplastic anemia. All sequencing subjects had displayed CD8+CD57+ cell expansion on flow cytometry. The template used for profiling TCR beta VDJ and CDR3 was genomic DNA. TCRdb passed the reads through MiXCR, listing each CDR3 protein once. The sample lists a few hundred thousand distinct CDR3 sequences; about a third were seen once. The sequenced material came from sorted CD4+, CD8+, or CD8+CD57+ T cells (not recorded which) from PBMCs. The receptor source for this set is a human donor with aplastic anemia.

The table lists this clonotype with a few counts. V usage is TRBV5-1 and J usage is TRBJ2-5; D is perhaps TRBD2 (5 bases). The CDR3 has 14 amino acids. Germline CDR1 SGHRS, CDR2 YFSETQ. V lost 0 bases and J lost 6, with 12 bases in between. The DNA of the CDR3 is TGCGCCAGCAGCTTGGAGGTCCCCGGGAAGACCCAGTACTTC. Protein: CASSLEVPGKTQYF. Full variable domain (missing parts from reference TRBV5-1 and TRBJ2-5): KAGVTQTPRYLIKTRGQQVTLSCSPISGHRSVSWYQQTPGQGLQFLFEYFSETQRNKGNFPGRFSGRQFSNSRSEMNVSTLELGDSALYLCASSLEVPGKTQYFGPGTRLLVL.

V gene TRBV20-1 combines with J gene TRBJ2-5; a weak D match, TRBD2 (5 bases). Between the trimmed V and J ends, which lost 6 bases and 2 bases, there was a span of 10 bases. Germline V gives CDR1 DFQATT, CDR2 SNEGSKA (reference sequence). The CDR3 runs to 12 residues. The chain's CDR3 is CSASGRQETQYF. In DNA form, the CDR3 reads TGCAGTGCCAGCGGACGACAAGAGACCCAGTACTTC.

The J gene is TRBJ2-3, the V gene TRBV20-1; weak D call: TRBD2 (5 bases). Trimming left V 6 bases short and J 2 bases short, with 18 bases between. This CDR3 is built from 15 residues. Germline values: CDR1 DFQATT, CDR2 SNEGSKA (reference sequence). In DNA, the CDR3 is TGCAGTGCCACGGGTAGCGTCGTAGACACAGATACGCAGTATTTT. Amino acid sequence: CSATGSVVDTDTQYF.

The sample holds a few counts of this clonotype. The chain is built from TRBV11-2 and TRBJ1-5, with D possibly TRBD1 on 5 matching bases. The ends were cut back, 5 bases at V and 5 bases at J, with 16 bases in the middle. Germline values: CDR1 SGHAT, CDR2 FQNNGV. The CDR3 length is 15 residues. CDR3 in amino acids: CASSLNTGGHQPQHF. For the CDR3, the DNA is TGTGCCAGCAGCCTCAATACCGGGGGTCATCAGCCCCAGCATTTT.

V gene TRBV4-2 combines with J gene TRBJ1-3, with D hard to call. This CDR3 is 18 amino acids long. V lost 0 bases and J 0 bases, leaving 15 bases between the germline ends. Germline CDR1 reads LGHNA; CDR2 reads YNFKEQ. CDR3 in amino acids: CASSQDIAGIGSGNTIYF. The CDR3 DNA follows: TGTGCCAGCAGCCAAGATATAGCCGGGATCGGCTCTGGAAACACCATATATTTT.

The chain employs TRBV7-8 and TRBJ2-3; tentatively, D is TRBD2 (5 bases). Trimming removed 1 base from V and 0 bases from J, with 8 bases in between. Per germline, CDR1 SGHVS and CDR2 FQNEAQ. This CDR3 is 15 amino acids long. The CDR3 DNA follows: TGTGCCAGCAGCTTAGTCTCGGGAAGCACAGATACGCAGTATTTT. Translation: CASSLVSGSTDTQYF.

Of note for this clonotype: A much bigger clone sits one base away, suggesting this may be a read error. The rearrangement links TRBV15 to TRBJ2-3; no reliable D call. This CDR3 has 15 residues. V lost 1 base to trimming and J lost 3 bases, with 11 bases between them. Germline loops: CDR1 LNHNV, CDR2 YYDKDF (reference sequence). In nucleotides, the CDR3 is TGTGCCACCAGCAGAGGCTCTAGGTGGACAGATACGCAGTATTTT. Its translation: CATSRGSRWTDTQYF. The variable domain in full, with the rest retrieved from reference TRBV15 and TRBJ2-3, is DAMVIQNPRYQVTQFGKPVTLSCSQTLNHNVMYWYQQKSSQAPKLLFHYYDKDFNNEADTPDNFQSRRPNTSFCFLDIRSPGLGDTAMYLCATSRGSRWTDTQYFGPGTRLTVL.

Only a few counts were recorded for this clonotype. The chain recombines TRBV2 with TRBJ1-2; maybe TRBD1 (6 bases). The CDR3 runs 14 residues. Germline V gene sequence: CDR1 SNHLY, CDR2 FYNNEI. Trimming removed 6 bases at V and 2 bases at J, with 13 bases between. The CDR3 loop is CASSPTGGNYGYTF. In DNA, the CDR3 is TGTGCCAGCAGCCCGACAGGAGGAAACTATGGCTACACCTTC.

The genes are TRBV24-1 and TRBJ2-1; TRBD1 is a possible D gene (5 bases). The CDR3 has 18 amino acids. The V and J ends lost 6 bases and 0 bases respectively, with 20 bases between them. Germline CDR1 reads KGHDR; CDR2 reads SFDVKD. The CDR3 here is CATSSGRYSGISYNEQFF. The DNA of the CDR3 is TGTGCCACCAGTTCAGGGCGATATTCAGGGATCTCCTACAATGAGCAGTTCTTC.

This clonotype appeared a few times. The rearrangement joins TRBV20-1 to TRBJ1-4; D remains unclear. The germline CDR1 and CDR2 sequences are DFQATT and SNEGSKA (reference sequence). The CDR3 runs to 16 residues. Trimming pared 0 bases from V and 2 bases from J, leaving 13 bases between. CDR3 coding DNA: TGCAGTGCTAGAGATCGAAGCACGGAGACTAATGAAAAACTGTTTTTT. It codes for CSARDRSTETNEKLFF.

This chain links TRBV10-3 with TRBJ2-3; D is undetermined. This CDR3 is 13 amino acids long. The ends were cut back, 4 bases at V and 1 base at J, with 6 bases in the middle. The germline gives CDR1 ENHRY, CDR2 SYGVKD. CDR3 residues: CAISGAGTDTQYF. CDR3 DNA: TGTGCCATCAGTGGCGCGGGCACAGATACGCAGTATTTT.

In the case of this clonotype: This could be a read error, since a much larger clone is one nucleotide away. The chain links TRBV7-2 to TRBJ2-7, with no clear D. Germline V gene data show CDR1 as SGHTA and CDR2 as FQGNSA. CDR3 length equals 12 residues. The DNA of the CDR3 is TGTGTCAGCAGCTTCCAAGGCTACGAGCAGTACTTC. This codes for CVSSFQGYEQYF.

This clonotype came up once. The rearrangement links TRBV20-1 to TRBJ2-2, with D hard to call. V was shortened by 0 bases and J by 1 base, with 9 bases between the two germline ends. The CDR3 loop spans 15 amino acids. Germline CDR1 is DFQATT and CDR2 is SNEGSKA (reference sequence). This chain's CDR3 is CSARDSRKNTGELFF. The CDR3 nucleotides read TGCAGTGCTAGAGACAGCAGAAAGAACACCGGGGAGCTGTTTTTT.

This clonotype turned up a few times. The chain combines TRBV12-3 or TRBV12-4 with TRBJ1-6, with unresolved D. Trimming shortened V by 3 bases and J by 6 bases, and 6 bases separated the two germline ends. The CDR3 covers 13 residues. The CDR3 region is CASSFSVNSPLHF. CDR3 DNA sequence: TGTGCCAGCAGTTTTTCAGTTAATTCACCCCTCCACTTT.

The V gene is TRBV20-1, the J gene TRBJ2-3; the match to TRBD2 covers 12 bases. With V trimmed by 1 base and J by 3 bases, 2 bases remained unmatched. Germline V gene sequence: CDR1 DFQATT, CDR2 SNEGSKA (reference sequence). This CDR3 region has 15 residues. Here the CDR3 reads CSARGTSGDTDTQYF. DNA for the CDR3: TGCAGTGCTAGAGGGACTAGCGGGGATACAGATACGCAGTATTTT.

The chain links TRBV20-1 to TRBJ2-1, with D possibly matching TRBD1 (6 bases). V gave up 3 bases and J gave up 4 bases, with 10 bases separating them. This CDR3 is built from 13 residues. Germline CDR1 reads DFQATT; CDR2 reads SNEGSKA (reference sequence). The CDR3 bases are TGCAGTGCTAGTGGGGGCAGATACAATGAGCAGTTCTTC. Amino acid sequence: CSASGGRYNEQFF.

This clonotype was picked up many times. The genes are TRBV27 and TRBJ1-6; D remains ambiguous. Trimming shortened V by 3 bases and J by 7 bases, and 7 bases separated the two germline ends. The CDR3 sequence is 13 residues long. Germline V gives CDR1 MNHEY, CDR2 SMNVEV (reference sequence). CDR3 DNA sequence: TGTGCCAGCAGTTTGACGGAGAATTCACCCCTCCACTTT. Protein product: CASSLTENSPLHF.

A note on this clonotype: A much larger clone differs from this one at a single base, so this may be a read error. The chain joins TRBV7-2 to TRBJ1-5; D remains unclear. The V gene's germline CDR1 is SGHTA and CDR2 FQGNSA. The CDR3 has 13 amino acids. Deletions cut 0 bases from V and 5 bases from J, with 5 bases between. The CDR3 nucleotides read TGTGCCAGCAGCTTAGCTCACGATCAGCCCCAGCATTTT. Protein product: CASSLAHDQPQHF.

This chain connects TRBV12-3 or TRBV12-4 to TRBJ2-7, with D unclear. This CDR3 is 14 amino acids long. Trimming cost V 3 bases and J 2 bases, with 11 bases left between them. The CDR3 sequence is CASSFDGGPYEQYF. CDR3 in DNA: TGTGCCAGCAGTTTTGATGGTGGCCCCTACGAGCAGTACTTC.

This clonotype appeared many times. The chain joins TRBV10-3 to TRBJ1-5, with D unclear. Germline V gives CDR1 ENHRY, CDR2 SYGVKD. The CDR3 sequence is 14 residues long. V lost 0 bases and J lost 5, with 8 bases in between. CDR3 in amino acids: CAISESGGDQPQHF. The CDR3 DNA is TGTGCCATCAGTGAGTCAGGAGGAGATCAGCCCCAGCATTTT.

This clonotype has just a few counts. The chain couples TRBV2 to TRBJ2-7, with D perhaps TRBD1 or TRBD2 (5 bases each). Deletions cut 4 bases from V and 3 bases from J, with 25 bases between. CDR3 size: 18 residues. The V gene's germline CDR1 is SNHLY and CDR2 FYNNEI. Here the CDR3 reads CASSVERGLNFGVYEQYF. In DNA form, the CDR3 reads TGTGCCAGCAGTGTCGAGAGGGGATTGAATTTTGGGGTCTACGAGCAGTACTTC.

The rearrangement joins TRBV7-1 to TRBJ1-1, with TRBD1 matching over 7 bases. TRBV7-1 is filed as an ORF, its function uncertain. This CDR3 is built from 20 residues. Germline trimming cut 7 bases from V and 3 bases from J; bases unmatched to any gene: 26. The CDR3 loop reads CASTSRASIGANRGDTEAFF. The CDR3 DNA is TGTGCCAGCACCTCTCGTGCCAGTATCGGGGCAAACAGGGGAGACACTGAAGCTTTCTTT.

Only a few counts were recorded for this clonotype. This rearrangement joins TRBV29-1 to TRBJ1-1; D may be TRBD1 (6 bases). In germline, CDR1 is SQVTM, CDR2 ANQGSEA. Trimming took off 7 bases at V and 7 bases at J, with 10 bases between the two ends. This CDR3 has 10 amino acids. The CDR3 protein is CSGAGDEAFF. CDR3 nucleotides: TGCAGCGGGGCAGGGGATGAAGCTTTCTTT. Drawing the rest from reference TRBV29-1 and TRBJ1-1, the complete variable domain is SAVISQKPSRDICQRGTSLTIQCQVDSQVTMMFWYRQQPGQSLTLIATANQGSEATYESGFVIDKFPISRPNLTFSTLTVSNMSPEDSSIYLCSGAGDEAFFGQGTRLTVV.

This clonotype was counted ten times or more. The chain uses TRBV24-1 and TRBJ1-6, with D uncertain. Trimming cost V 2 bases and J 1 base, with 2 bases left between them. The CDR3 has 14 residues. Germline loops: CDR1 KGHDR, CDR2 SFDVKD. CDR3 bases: TGTGCCACCAGTGATTCTTCCTATAATTCACCCCTCCACTTT. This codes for CATSDSSYNSPLHF.

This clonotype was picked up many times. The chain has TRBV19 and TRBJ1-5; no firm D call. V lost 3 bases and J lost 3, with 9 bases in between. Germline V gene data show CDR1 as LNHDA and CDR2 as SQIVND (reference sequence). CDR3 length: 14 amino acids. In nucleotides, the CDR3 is TGTGCCAGTAGTATCTTGGCGCTCAATCAGCCCCAGCATTTT. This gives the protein CASSILALNQPQHF.

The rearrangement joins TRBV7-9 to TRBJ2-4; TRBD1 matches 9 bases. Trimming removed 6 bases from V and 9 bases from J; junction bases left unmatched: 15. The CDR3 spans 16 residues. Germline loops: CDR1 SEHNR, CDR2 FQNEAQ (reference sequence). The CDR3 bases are TGTGCCAGCAGTTCCATACGGACAGGGGAATCGGTCATTCAGTACTTC. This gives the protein CASSSIRTGESVIQYF.

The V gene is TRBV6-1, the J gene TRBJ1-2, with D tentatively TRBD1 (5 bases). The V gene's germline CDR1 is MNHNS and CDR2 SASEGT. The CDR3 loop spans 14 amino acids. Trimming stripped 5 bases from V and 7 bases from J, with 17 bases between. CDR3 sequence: CASSRDRDRTGYTF. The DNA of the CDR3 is TGTGCCAGCAGTAGAGACCGGGACCGGACTGGCTACACCTTC.

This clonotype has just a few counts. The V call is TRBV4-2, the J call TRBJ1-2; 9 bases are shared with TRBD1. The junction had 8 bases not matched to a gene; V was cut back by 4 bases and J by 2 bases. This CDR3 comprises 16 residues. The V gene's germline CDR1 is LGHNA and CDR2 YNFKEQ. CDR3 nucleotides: TGTGCCAGCAGCCCAGTCCCGGGACAGGGAAACTATGGCTACACCTTC. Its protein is CASSPVPGQGNYGYTF.

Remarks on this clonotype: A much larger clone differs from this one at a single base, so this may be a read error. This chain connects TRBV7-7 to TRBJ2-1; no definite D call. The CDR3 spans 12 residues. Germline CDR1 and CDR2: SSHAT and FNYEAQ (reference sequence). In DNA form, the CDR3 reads TGTGCCAGCAGCTTACTTTACAATGAGCGGTTCTTC. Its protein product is CASSLLYNERFF.

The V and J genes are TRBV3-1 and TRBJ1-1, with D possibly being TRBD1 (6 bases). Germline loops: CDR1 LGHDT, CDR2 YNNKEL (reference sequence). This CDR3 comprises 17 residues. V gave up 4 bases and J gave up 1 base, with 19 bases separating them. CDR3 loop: CASSPLITGIRNTEAFF. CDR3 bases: TGTGCCAGCAGCCCATTGATCACAGGGATTAGGAACACTGAAGCTTTCTTT.